Reported below is one TCR beta chain. Its antigen is undetermined. Noted time point: persistent/refractory GD, antithyroid drugs over 5 years with positive TRAb. PBMC RNA served as the TCR library source. CDR3 regions were amplified by Arm-PCR using iRepertoire HTBI primers to build TCR beta libraries. TCRdb re-derived calls from the multiplex PCR reads in MiXCR, one entry per CDR3 protein. Of almost 350,000 distinct CDR3 sequences in the sample, 20% were seen once. These data belong to a study of regulatory T cells in long-lasting Graves disease. Findings and caveats of the study: Those with persistent Graves' had less TCR diversity than newly diagnosed patients.

The CDR3 contains 17 residues. The germline V gene encodes CDR1 SGHTA and CDR2 FQGNSA. V lost 1 base and J 6 bases, leaving 22 bases between the germline ends. The source material was peripheral blood mononuclear cells (PBMCs), sampled when the disease was refractory, from a patient treated with antithyroid drugs. The chain employs TRBV7-2 and TRBJ2-7; TRBD2 might be the D (6 bases). The clonotype was recovered from a female donor with Graves disease. CDR3 in DNA: TGTGCCAGCAGCTTAGGGAGGGGCAGGCTCTATGTTAGCGAGCAGTACTTC. This codes for CASSLGRGRLYVSEQYF.